One sample yielded the 32 T cell receptor beta chains listed below, sequenced in a study of T cells in localized non-small cell lung cancer. The repertoire was sequenced with immunoSEQ multiplex PCR; TCRdb's copy has only in-frame clones and lacks some. Found here are 20,000 to 30,000 clones, about 91% of them singletons; the top ten hold under 10%. This specimen consisted of peripheral blood mononuclear cells, obtained before any cancer treatment. These receptor sequences come from a woman aged 40 to 75 with stage III lung adenocarcinoma.

The rearrangement uses TRBV4-3 and TRBJ2-4, with unresolved D. The CDR3 has 15 amino acids. Germline V gene data show CDR1 as LGHNA and CDR2 as YSLEER. Trimming shortened V by 1 base and J by 4 bases, and 11 bases separated the two germline ends. The CDR3 DNA reads as TGCGCCAGCAGCCAAGGACACGCGCTTAAAAACATTCAGTACTTC. Residues: CASSQGHALKNIQYF.

The table lists this clone with a count of one. The chain carries TRBV13 and TRBJ2-7; 12 nucleotides align to TRBD2. Trimming took 5 bases from V and 0 from J; bases not matched to a gene: 2. The CDR3 is 15 residues long. Germline CDR1 is PRHDT and CDR2 is FYEKMQ (reference sequence). Here the CDR3 reads CASSEGLAGSYEQYF. The CDR3 nucleotides read TGTGCCAGCAGCGAGGGACTAGCGGGCTCCTACGAGCAGTACTTC.

There are a few counts of this clone. The V gene is TRBV30, the J gene TRBJ1-1; no clear D. Germline CDR1 reads GTSNPN; CDR2 reads SVGIG (reference sequence). This CDR3 contains 17 residues. Trimming pared 2 bases from V and 1 base from J, leaving 20 bases between. The CDR3 bases are TGTGCCTGGAGTCCAGGCGGAGGGCTCCGTAGGAACACTGAAGCTTTCTTT. Its protein product is CAWSPGGGLRRNTEAFF.

The V call is TRBV18, the J call TRBJ1-1, with TRBD1 as a possible D gene (6 bases). Trimming took off 2 bases at V and 1 base at J, with 23 bases between the two ends. This CDR3 is built from 19 residues. CDR1 is KGHSH and CDR2 is LQKENI in the germline V gene. CDR3 amino acids: CASSPVFANRVRQNTEAFF. The CDR3 bases are TGTGCCAGCTCACCAGTGTTTGCGAACAGGGTGAGGCAGAACACTGAAGCTTTCTTT.

The V gene is TRBV4-1, the J gene TRBJ1-5; maybe TRBD1 (5 bases). The CDR3 has 15 residues. Trimming left V 4 bases short and J 4 bases short, with 14 bases between. From germline, CDR1 is MGHRA and CDR2 YSYEKL. The CDR3 here is CASSLLPGGNQPQHF. In DNA form, the CDR3 reads TGCGCCAGCAGCCTCCTACCGGGGGGTAATCAGCCCCAGCATTTT.

This chain joins TRBV6-1 and TRBJ2-3; D is undetermined. Trimming stripped 2 bases from V and 2 bases from J, with 14 bases between. This CDR3 has 16 amino acids. Germline lookup yields CDR1 MNHNS and CDR2 SASEGT. The DNA of the CDR3 is TGTGCCAGCAGTGAATCCCTCGGTAGGAACACAGATACGCAGTATTTT. Protein product: CASSESLGRNTDTQYF.

The chain is built from TRBV4-1 and TRBJ1-2; 9 bases match TRBD1. Germline V gives CDR1 MGHRA, CDR2 YSYEKL. The CDR3 covers 17 residues. V lost 0 bases, J lost 7 bases, and 12 bases stayed unmatched. This CDR3 is CASSQDRQGVQGGGYTF. CDR3 DNA: TGCGCCAGCAGCCAAGACCGACAGGGGGTACAGGGGGGTGGCTACACCTTC.

The chain combines TRBV19 with TRBJ2-7; 11 nucleotides agree with TRBD2. CDR1 LNHDA and CDR2 SQIVND come from the germline V gene (reference sequence). V shed 8 bases, J shed 3 bases, and the junction held 6 bases outside the gene matches. This CDR3 has 14 residues. The CDR3 bases are TGTGCCAGTGGTACCGGGACTAGCGGCTACGAGCAGTACTTC. This translates into CASGTGTSGYEQYF.

V gene TRBV7-6 combines with J gene TRBJ2-2; D might be TRBD1 (6 bases). CDR1 and CDR2 from the germline V gene are SGHVS and FNYEAQ. This CDR3 spans 15 amino acids. Trimming removed 1 base from V and 2 bases from J, with 8 bases in between. The DNA of the CDR3 is TGTGCCAGCAGCTTAGGAGGGGGAAACACCGGGGAGCTGTTTTTT. Its protein is CASSLGGGNTGELFF.

V gene TRBV5-5 combines with J gene TRBJ2-3; TRBD1 matches at 9 bases. With 4 bases clipped from V and 5 bases from J, the junction kept 11 bases outside the gene matches. The germline CDR1 and CDR2 sequences are SGHKS and YYEKEE (reference sequence). The CDR3 has 16 amino acids. CDR3 residues: CASSLLAWDREDTQYF. The CDR3 DNA reads TGTGCCAGCAGCCTCCTAGCTTGGGACAGGGAAGATACGCAGTATTTT.

The chain combines TRBV6-1 with TRBJ2-2; 12 bases line up with TRBD1. Germline V gives CDR1 MNHNS, CDR2 SASEGT. The CDR3 totals 15 residues. Trimming took 11 bases from V and 4 from J; bases not matched to a gene: 8. CDR3 in amino acids: CAASGQGAGTGELFF. The CDR3 bases are TGTGCCGCCTCGGGACAGGGGGCGGGCACCGGGGAGCTGTTTTTT.

The CDR3 protein is CASSQGGLAGNTDTQYF. CDR3 DNA: TGCGCCAGCAGCCAAGGAGGACTAGCGGGAAACACAGATACGCAGTATTTT. The chain couples TRBV4-1 to TRBJ2-3; 12 bases match TRBD2. Germline V gives CDR1 MGHRA, CDR2 YSYEKL. The trim removed 1 base at V and 2 bases at J, leaving 4 bases unmatched. The CDR3 totals 17 residues.

The chain joins TRBV5-1 to TRBJ2-2; D gene uncertain. Germline-derived CDR1 and CDR2 are SGHRS and YFSETQ. CDR3 length: 17 residues. V dropped 4 bases and J dropped 1 base, with 17 bases sitting between them. CDR3 residues: CASSLRSPTVNTGELFF. DNA of the CDR3: TGCGCCAGCAGCCTGCGGTCACCGACCGTGAACACCGGGGAGCTGTTTTTT.

The V call is TRBV7-9, the J call TRBJ1-2, with 11 bases fitting TRBD1. The CDR3 has 14 residues. The trim removed 5 bases at V and 7 bases at J, leaving 6 bases unmatched. The germline V gene encodes CDR1 SEHNR and CDR2 FQNEAQ (reference sequence). CDR3 loop: CASSPPGQGGGYTF. DNA for the CDR3: TGTGCCAGCAGCCCGCCGGGACAGGGGGGTGGCTACACCTTC.

This clone was observed once. V usage is TRBV2 and J usage is TRBJ1-5, with no clear D. The CDR3 has 13 residues. V shed 7 bases and J shed 2 bases, with 9 bases lying between them. CDR1 and CDR2 (germline): SNHLY, FYNNEI. The CDR3 bases are TGTGCCAGCAACGGGGATGGCAATCAGCCCCAGCATTTT. Its translation is CASNGDGNQPQHF. The complete variable domain, with remaining parts taken from reference TRBV2 and TRBJ1-5, reads EPEVTQTPSHQVTQMGQEVILRCVPISNHLYFYWYRQILGQKVEFLVSFYNNEISEKSEIFDDQFSVERPDGSNFTLKIRSTKLEDSAMYFCASNGDGNQPQHFGDGTRLSIL.

V usage is TRBV7-9 and J usage is TRBJ2-5; the D gene is possibly TRBD2 (7 bases). The CDR3 sequence is 15 residues long. Germline-derived CDR1 and CDR2 are SEHNR and FQNEAQ (reference sequence). The V gene lost 5 bases and the J gene lost 1 base, with 14 bases spanning the gap. DNA of the CDR3: TGTGCCAGCAGCCATCGCGGGGGCACCCAAGAGACCCAGTACTTC. Its protein is CASSHRGGTQETQYF.

The chain couples TRBV5-6 to TRBJ1-4; a weak D match, TRBD1 (6 bases). V was pared by 4 bases and J by 0 bases, with 13 bases between. Germline assignment: CDR1 SGHDT and CDR2 YYEEEE. The CDR3 consists of 16 residues. CDR3 protein: CASSRGRGATNEKLFF. The CDR3 coding sequence is TGTGCCAGCAGCCGTGGGAGGGGGGCAACTAATGAAAAACTGTTTTTT.

The chain is built from TRBV7-2 and TRBJ1-3; TRBD1 is a possible D gene (6 bases). Trimming pared 5 bases from V and 0 bases from J, leaving 11 bases between. CDR1 and CDR2 (germline): SGHTA, FQGNSA. CDR3 length: 15 amino acids. In DNA form, the CDR3 reads TGTGCCAGCAGCCCTCACAGGGACTCTGGAAACACCATATATTTT. Its protein product is CASSPHRDSGNTIYF.

This chain connects TRBV27 to TRBJ1-6, with D hard to call. Germline CDR1 MNHEY, CDR2 SMNVEV (reference sequence). Between the trimmed V and J ends, which lost 2 bases and 8 bases, there was a span of 10 bases. The CDR3 extends over 14 amino acids. The CDR3 DNA is TGTGCCAGCAGTTTAAGGTTGGAGGATTCACCCCTCCACTTT. Residues: CASSLRLEDSPLHF.

This chain links TRBV27 with TRBJ1-5; no clear D. CDR3 size: 13 residues. Trimming stripped 8 bases from V and 0 bases from J, with 8 bases between. CDR1 MNHEY and CDR2 SMNVEV come from the germline V gene (reference sequence). CDR3 loop: CASRRNSNQPQHF. In nucleotides, the CDR3 is TGTGCCAGCCGGAGAAATAGCAATCAGCCCCAGCATTTT.

The rearrangement uses TRBV19 and TRBJ2-1; TRBD2 aligns across 9 bases. Trimming took 7 bases from V and 9 from J; bases not matched to a gene: 13. The length of the CDR3 is 15 residues. CDR1 and CDR2 from the germline V gene are LNHDA and SQIVND (reference sequence). CDR3 DNA sequence: TGTGCCAGTACCCCCTCGGCGGGGGGGCTCGGTGAGCAGTTCTTC. Translated, it gives CASTPSAGGLGEQFF.

This sequence joins TRBV7-2 and TRBJ2-7; D uncertain. Germline V gives CDR1 SGHTA, CDR2 FQGNSA. The CDR3 is 14 amino acids. The V and J ends lost 1 base and 0 bases respectively, with 7 bases between them. The DNA of the CDR3 is TGTGCCAGCAGCTTAGTGGGCGCCTCCTACGAGCAGTACTTC. It codes for CASSLVGASYEQYF.

The chain joins TRBV19 to TRBJ2-1, with D uncertain. The CDR3 runs 18 residues. Trimming shortened V by 0 bases and J by 0 bases, and 15 bases separated the two germline ends. CDR1 LNHDA and CDR2 SQIVND come from the germline V gene (reference sequence). The CDR3 DNA reads as TGTGCCAGTAGTATAGACCCTCTTACGGTTAGCTCCTACAATGAGCAGTTCTTC. Amino acid sequence: CASSIDPLTVSSYNEQFF.

V and J are TRBV5-1 and TRBJ1-2, with D hard to call. Germline V gene sequence: CDR1 SGHRS, CDR2 YFSETQ. V was shortened by 0 bases and J by 0 bases, with 9 bases between the two germline ends. The CDR3 covers 15 residues. For the CDR3, the DNA is TGCGCCAGCAGCTTGGGGGCGGCGTCTAACTATGGCTACACCTTC. Protein sequence: CASSLGAASNYGYTF.

The V call is TRBV9, the J call TRBJ2-3; TRBD2 matches at 9 bases. This CDR3 has 16 residues. Germline V gene data show CDR1 as SGDLS and CDR2 as YYNGEE. After removal of 6 bases from V and 3 bases from J, the junction contained 11 bases not matched to a gene. In DNA, the CDR3 is TGTGCCAGCACCCGCGGGGCGGGAGGGCTAACAGATACGCAGTATTTT. Translation gives CASTRGAGGLTDTQYF.

The gene calls are TRBV5-6 and TRBJ1-3; no firm D call. Germline V gives CDR1 SGHDT, CDR2 YYEEEE. V lost 1 base to trimming and J lost 0 bases, with 8 bases between them. The CDR3 length is 15 residues. CDR3 sequence: CASSLRPGSGNTIYF. CDR3 bases: TGTGCCAGCAGCTTGAGGCCTGGCTCTGGAAACACCATATATTTT.

The J gene is TRBJ1-3, the V gene TRBV9, with D tentatively TRBD1 (5 bases). The CDR3 runs to 17 residues. CDR1 SGDLS and CDR2 YYNGEE come from the germline V gene. V shed 0 bases and J shed 4 bases, with 17 bases lying between them. The CDR3 here is CASSVEVRRGLGNTIYF. DNA of the CDR3: TGTGCCAGCAGCGTAGAGGTCCGACGGGGGTTAGGAAACACCATATATTTT.

J is TRBJ2-2 and V is TRBV27; D gene ambiguous. The germline V and J ends were trimmed by 4 bases and 3 bases, with 9 bases remaining between them. The CDR3 runs 14 residues. Germline CDR1 is MNHEY and CDR2 is SMNVEV (reference sequence). In DNA form, the CDR3 reads TGTGCCAGCAGTTCCGTACTATACACCGGGGAGCTGTTTTTT. It yields the protein CASSSVLYTGELFF.

The chain employs TRBV27 and TRBJ1-4; D unclear. CDR1 is MNHEY and CDR2 is SMNVEV in the germline V gene (reference sequence). Deletions cut 3 bases from V and 4 bases from J, with 9 bases between. This CDR3 contains 14 residues. As DNA, the CDR3 is TGTGCCAGCAGTTTCCACGGAAATAATGAAAAACTGTTTTTT. This translates into CASSFHGNNEKLFF. The full variable domain, with the rest looked up from reference TRBV27 and TRBJ1-4, is EAQVTQNPRYLITVTGKKLTVTCSQNMNHEYMSWYRQDPGLGLRQIYYSMNVEVTDKGDVPEGYKVSRKEKRNFPLILESPSPNQTSLYFCASSFHGNNEKLFFGSGTQLSVL.

The CDR3 DNA reads as TGTGCCAGCAGCGTCAAGCCGGGACAGTACAATGAGCAGTTCTTC. Translation gives CASSVKPGQYNEQFF. The chain employs TRBV9 and TRBJ2-1; 7 bases fit TRBD1. The CDR3 totals 15 residues. The V segment lost 2 bases and the J segment 4 bases; nucleotides outside the gene matches: 6. CDR1 and CDR2 (germline): SGDLS, YYNGEE.

J is TRBJ1-5 and V is TRBV9; possibly TRBD1 for D (6 bases). The germline gives CDR1 SGDLS, CDR2 YYNGEE. Trimming cost V 2 bases and J 3 bases, with 12 bases left between them. CDR3 length equals 15 residues. CDR3 DNA: TGTGCCAGCAGCGTGGGGCACAGGGACAATCAGCCCCAGCATTTT. Its translation: CASSVGHRDNQPQHF.

The chain employs TRBV1 and TRBJ2-7; TRBD1 is the table's D call and was not checked against the DNA. TRBV1 is a known pseudogene. This CDR3 contains 17 residues. CDR3 DNA sequence: TGCACCAGCAGCCAGGGTATAGGGGACAGGGCTTCCTACGAGCAGTACTTC. It is translated as CTSSQGIGDRASYEQYF.